This TCR beta chain was recovered during a study of Ad26.COV2.S vaccination and SARS-CoV-2 variants. Noted treatment: roughly 20 received Ad26.COV2.S at low or high dose, single or two shots; about 5 received placebo; per-sample allocation not given. The investigators took samples on day 63 after the first vaccine or placebo injection. A word on this clone: Antigen: not known.

CDR1 and CDR2 from the germline V gene are MGHRA and YSYEKL. Deletions cut 0 bases from V and 10 bases from J, with 10 bases between. The CDR3 loop spans 14 amino acids. General study findings and limits: Substantial response breadth was reportedly seen for spike-specific CD8+ and CD4+ T cells after vaccination. Vaccinated individuals (as opposed to placebo recipients) had higher spike-specific TCR breadth.

Profiled with immunoSEQ multiplex PCR; TCRdb holds only in-frame clones, not every one. The sample contains about 400,000 clones, around 89% of which appear only once. The sequence came from a person aged 18-65 years who received the Ad26.COV2.S COVID-19 vaccine or a placebo. Specimen: peripheral blood, collected in a trial of Ad26.COV2.S vaccine versus placebo. The genes are TRBV4-1 and TRBJ1-6; no reliable D call. CDR3 loop: CASSQDILGSPLHF. The DNA for the CDR3 is TGCGCCAGCAGCCAAGATATACTCGGCTCACCCCTCCACTTT.